What follows are 15 T cell receptor beta chains derived from one specimen sequenced in a study of CD8+CD57+ T cells in acquired aplastic anemia. Sequencing involved patients with CD8+CD57+ cell expansion previously shown by flow cytometry. Investigators profiled TCR beta VDJ and CDR3 from genomic DNA template. A single record per CDR3 protein comes from TCRdb applying MiXCR to the reads. The data contain approximately 180,000 distinct CDR3 sequences, roughly half of them seen just once; the ten biggest clones take up under 2%. Sequencing was done on a sample of sorted CD4+, CD8+, or CD8+CD57+ T cells (not recorded which) from PBMCs. These receptors were collected from a human donor with aplastic anemia.

This clonotype was seen many times. The rearrangement uses TRBV20-1 and TRBJ2-7, with a weak D call TRBD2 (6 bases). Per germline, CDR1 DFQATT and CDR2 SNEGSKA (reference sequence). The CDR3 totals 15 residues. V was cut by 6 bases and J by 1 base, with 19 bases left in between. This CDR3 reads CSAETLAVTSYEQYF. The CDR3 coding sequence is TGCAGTGCCGAGACCTTAGCGGTTACTTCCTACGAGCAGTACTTC.

The CDR3 DNA is TGTGCCAGCAGTTCGGGGATCGATCAGCCCCAGCATTTT. Translation: CASSSGIDQPQHF. The chain is built from TRBV27 and TRBJ1-5; D gene unclear. The CDR3 has 13 amino acids. V lost 4 bases to trimming and J lost 5 bases, with 9 bases between them. Germline V gene sequence: CDR1 MNHEY, CDR2 SMNVEV (reference sequence).

V and J are TRBV5-1 and TRBJ2-3; D possibly corresponds to TRBD2 (5 bases). Germline-derived CDR1 and CDR2 are SGHRS and YFSETQ. The CDR3 totals 14 residues. V gave up 7 bases and J gave up 2 bases, with 14 bases separating them. The CDR3 spells CASRLSGSTDTQYF. CDR3 nucleotides: TGCGCCAGCCGTCTCAGCGGTTCCACAGATACGCAGTATTTT.

The J gene is TRBJ2-5, the V gene TRBV20-1, with TRBD2 matching over 7 bases. This CDR3 contains 11 residues. Germline V CDR1 and CDR2: DFQATT, SNEGSKA (reference sequence). Trimming cost V 3 bases and J 12 bases; bases outside gene matches: 7. The CDR3 here is CSARSELAEYF. The DNA for the CDR3 is TGCAGTGCTAGGTCGGAGCTAGCGGAGTACTTC.

V usage is TRBV20-1 and J usage is TRBJ1-5, with a possible D match to TRBD1 (6 bases). CDR3 length: 13 amino acids. Trimming shortened V by 6 bases and J by 2 bases, and 11 bases separated the two germline ends. Germline V gene lookup returns CDR1 DFQATT and CDR2 SNEGSKA (reference sequence). For the CDR3, the DNA is TGCAGTGCCCAGGGGCCGCGCAATCAGCCCCAGCATTTT. Translated: CSAQGPRNQPQHF.

This clonotype has a count of ten or more. The chain carries TRBV7-8 and TRBJ1-3; tentatively, D is TRBD1 (6 bases). CDR1 and CDR2 (germline): SGHVS, FQNEAQ. This CDR3 region has 18 residues. The germline V and J ends were trimmed by 1 base and 4 bases, with 20 bases remaining between them. The CDR3 protein is CASSLVSFGGGPGNTIYF. In nucleotides, the CDR3 is TGTGCCAGCAGCTTAGTGAGCTTCGGTGGGGGGCCGGGAAACACCATATATTTT. Based on the CDR3 plus reference TRBV7-8 and TRBJ1-3, the full variable domain is GAGVSQSPRYKVAKRGQDVALRCDPISGHVSLFWYQQALGQGPEFLTYFQNEAQLDKSGLPSDRFFAERPEGSVSTLKIQRTQQEDSAVYLCASSLVSFGGGPGNTIYFGEGSWLTVV.

This clonotype was seen a handful of times. CDR3 in amino acids: CASSIQVGVDIQYF. DNA of the CDR3: TGTGCCAGTAGCATACAGGTTGGAGTGGACATTCAGTACTTC. The chain links TRBV19 to TRBJ2-4, with a possible D match to TRBD1 (5 bases). V shed 6 bases and J shed 8 bases, with 17 bases lying between them. Germline CDR1 LNHDA, CDR2 SQIVND (reference sequence). The CDR3 contains 14 residues.

V is TRBV19 and J is TRBJ2-7; possibly TRBD1 for D (6 bases). V was pared by 3 bases and J by 4 bases, with 19 bases between. In germline, CDR1 is LNHDA, CDR2 SQIVND (reference sequence). The CDR3 extends over 16 amino acids. The CDR3 coding sequence is TGTGCCAGTAGTATTACAACCGGGACACCTTCTTACGAGCAGTACTTC. It yields the protein CASSITTGTPSYEQYF. Looking up the rest from reference TRBV19 and TRBJ2-7 gives the full variable domain: DGGITQSPKYLFRKEGQNVTLSCEQNLNHDAMYWYRQDPGQGLRLIYYSQIVNDFQKGDIAEGYSVSREKKESFPLTVTSAQKNPTAFYLCASSITTGTPSYEQYFGPGTRLTVT.

The rearrangement uses TRBV5-6 and TRBJ1-4; 8 bases map to TRBD1. The germline CDR1 and CDR2 sequences are SGHDT and YYEEEE. The length of the CDR3 is 15 residues. Losses at the gene ends were 4 bases for V and 4 bases for J; bases not matched to a gene: 6. In nucleotides, the CDR3 is TGTGCCAGCAGCCCCGTTACAGGGGGTAATGAAAAACTGTTTTTT. Translation gives CASSPVTGGNEKLFF. Full variable domain (remainder filled in from reference TRBV5-6 and TRBJ1-4): DAGVTQSPTHLIKTRGQQVTLRCSPKSGHDTVSWYQQALGQGPQFIFQYYEEEERQRGNFPDRFSGHQFPNYSSELNVNALLLGDSALYLCASSPVTGGNEKLFFGSGTQLSVL.

This clonotype was seen a few times. This chain joins TRBV3-1 and TRBJ2-3; the D gene is possibly TRBD1 (6 bases). This CDR3 has 19 amino acids. Germline loops: CDR1 LGHDT, CDR2 YNNKEL (reference sequence). V lost 2 bases and J 0 bases, leaving 21 bases between the germline ends. CDR3 DNA sequence: TGTGCCAGCAGCCAATTAACACAGGGCATGAGACTTAGCACAGATACGCAGTATTTT. Residues: CASSQLTQGMRLSTDTQYF.

This clonotype was recorded at least ten times. This rearrangement joins TRBV6-5 to TRBJ1-5; 7 nucleotides line up with TRBD1. This CDR3 region has 14 residues. The V and J ends lost 4 bases and 11 bases, in that order; junction bases with no gene match: 11. Germline CDR1 and CDR2: MNHEY and SVGAGI. The CDR3 is CASSWGTDESAQHF. The CDR3 DNA reads TGTGCCAGCAGTTGGGGGACAGACGAATCAGCCCAGCATTTT.

This clonotype was seen repeatedly, ten times or more. The V gene is TRBV19, the J gene TRBJ1-2; TRBD1 matches 9 bases. CDR3 length: 16 residues. The junction had 17 bases not matched to a gene; V was cut back by 7 bases and J by 8 bases. CDR1 and CDR2 from the germline V gene are LNHDA and SQIVND (reference sequence). The CDR3 coding sequence is TGTGCCAGTACCTCAATCGACCGGGACAGGGCCCGCGGCTACACCTTC. Its protein is CASTSIDRDRARGYTF.

The gene calls are TRBV7-9 and TRBJ2-7; D ambiguous. The V gene's germline CDR1 is SEHNR and CDR2 FQNEAQ (reference sequence). V dropped 7 bases and J dropped 5 bases, with 9 bases sitting between them. The CDR3 is made up of 11 amino acids. CDR3 in amino acids: CASTSFDEQYF. The CDR3 DNA reads TGTGCCAGCACCTCGTTTGACGAGCAGTACTTC.

This clonotype showed up many times. The V gene is TRBV6-1, the J gene TRBJ2-7; D not resolved. The CDR3 runs to 13 residues. V lost 5 bases and J lost 1, with 9 bases in between. Per germline, CDR1 MNHNS and CDR2 SASEGT. This chain's CDR3 is CASSQGPSYEQYF. CDR3 DNA: TGTGCCAGCAGTCAAGGACCGTCCTACGAGCAGTACTTC.

V and J are TRBV2 and TRBJ2-4; tentatively, D is TRBD2 (7 bases). CDR1 and CDR2 (germline): SNHLY, FYNNEI. This CDR3 contains 15 residues. V gave up 3 bases and J gave up 8 bases, with 17 bases separating them. CDR3 in amino acids: CASSDPRGGVDIQYF. The CDR3 DNA follows: TGTGCCAGCAGTGACCCCAGGGGAGGGGTAGACATTCAGTACTTC.